One T cell receptor (beta chain) is described in this entry. Its antigen is still unknown. The CDR3 is 15 residues long. CDR1 is SNHLY and CDR2 is FYNNEI in the germline V gene. The V gene end was trimmed by 7 bases and the J gene end by 1 base; junction bases not matched to a gene: 7. The sample comes from a study of cytomegalovirus exposure and HLA in healthy donors. Study results and caveats: In a later analysis, an Asian-associated ancestry cluster reportedly showed fewer N-insertions than the roughly 710-donor mean. With later analysis, a missense DCLRE1C variant became linked to TCR beta V- and J-gene trimming. The authors assumed roughly uniform sequencing depth across donors for presence/absence analyses.

Both 60 Vbeta primers and 13 Jbeta primers went into the PCR. Profiling relied on immunoSEQ multiplex PCR, and the TCRdb table lists in-frame clones only, not all of them. There are 90,000 to 120,000 clones in the sample; less than 85% occur only once, and around 13% lies in the top ten. Sequencing used PBMCs. The clonotype was recovered from a woman between 40 and 50 years old in good health and CMV-seropositive. The rearrangement links TRBV2 to TRBJ1-1; TRBD1 aligns across 9 bases. For the CDR3, the DNA is TGTGCCAGCAATACAGGGGGCTACGAGAACACTGAAGCTTTCTTT. This translates into CASNTGGYENTEAFF.